This T cell receptor beta chain was captured in a study of shared clonotypes between healthy human individuals. V dropped 2 bases and J dropped 6 bases, with 15 bases sitting between them. The germline V gene encodes CDR1 SGHRS and CDR2 YFSETQ. The CDR3 totals 14 residues. With regard to this clone: Its target is unknown.

The study's findings and limits: Sampling covered nothing but blood. Tissue TCR repertoires likely differ from those found in blood. Roughly 4.6% of naive CD4 clonotypes were common to several donors.

The assay was immunoSEQ multiplex PCR, and TCRdb's table has in-frame clones only and misses some. The sample consists of about 2,500,000 clones, approximately 92% of them appearing once. Sequencing was carried out using naive CD4+ T cells sorted from blood. Stated subset: CD45RA+ positively selected. This chain uses TRBV5-1 with TRBJ2-7, with D perhaps matching TRBD1 or TRBD2 (5 bases each). The sequence was collected from a young man in good health. The CDR3 nucleotides read TGCGCCAGCAGCTTAGAGGGGCCTGGGCTCGAGCAGTACTTC. The encoded protein is CASSLEGPGLEQYF.